This passage covers 17 T cell receptor beta chains from one sample sequenced in a study of T cell responses to AZD1222 COVID-19 vaccine. Here immunoSEQ multiplex PCR was the method, and the copy in TCRdb shows in-frame clones only, minus some. The table records around 150,000 clones, 70% to 90% of them present only once. Material: peripheral blood, obtained on day 0 of AZD1222 vaccination. These TCRs come from an adult in good health.

V usage is TRBV29-1 and J usage is TRBJ1-3, with D hard to call. Germline V lookup: CDR1 SQVTM, CDR2 ANQGSEA. Trimming stripped 5 bases from V and 1 base from J, with 6 bases between. CDR3 length: 12 residues. CDR3 DNA: TGCAGCGTTTGGGGATCTGGAAACACCATATATTTT. Translated: CSVWGSGNTIYF.

This clone was seen a single time. V usage is TRBV11-2 and J usage is TRBJ1-2; a weak D match, TRBD1 (6 bases). Trimming shortened V by 2 bases and J by 3 bases, and 13 bases separated the two germline ends. Germline V gene sequence: CDR1 SGHAT, CDR2 FQNNGV. This CDR3 comprises 15 residues. The CDR3 loop is CASSLNQGSYYGYTF. DNA of the CDR3: TGTGCCAGCAGCTTAAACCAGGGGTCTTACTATGGCTACACCTTC.

The rearrangement joins TRBV5-1 to TRBJ1-2; D not resolved. Trimming cost V 6 bases and J 8 bases, with 14 bases left between them. The CDR3 consists of 12 residues. Germline V lookup: CDR1 SGHRS, CDR2 YFSETQ. The CDR3 DNA reads TGCGCCAGCACGTCCAGATCGGGGGGCTACACCTTC. Translated, it gives CASTSRSGGYTF.

This clone was seen once. The chain uses TRBV5-3 and TRBJ1-5; D is uncertain. TRBV5-3 is classed as an ORF, of uncertain function. With 10 bases removed from V and 1 base from J, the gap between germline ends came to 27 bases. CDR3 length: 18 amino acids. The CDR3 DNA reads as TGTGCCCGCCCATCCCCGGGATCCCAAGATCCCAGCAATCAGCCCCAGCATTTT. Its translation is CARPSPGSQDPSNQPQHF.

The genes are TRBV3-1 (or the pseudogene TRBV3-2) and TRBJ1-1; D not resolved. Per germline, CDR1 LGHDT and CDR2 YNNKEL (reference sequence). The CDR3 has 14 residues. Trimming stripped 4 bases from V and 2 bases from J, with 11 bases between. The CDR3 DNA reads TGTGCCAGCAGCCCTCCCAGACCCAACACTGAAGCTTTCTTT. Residues: CASSPPRPNTEAFF.

This clone was found a few times. The J gene is TRBJ1-2, the V gene TRBV28; weak D call: TRBD1 (6 bases). The germline V gene has CDR1 MDHEN and CDR2 SYDVKM. The length of the CDR3 is 13 residues. The V gene lost 4 bases and the J gene lost 2 bases, with 8 bases spanning the gap. CDR3 loop: CASSSGVNYGYTF. The CDR3 coding sequence is TGTGCCAGCAGTTCAGGGGTAAACTATGGCTACACCTTC.

The chain links TRBV7-3 to TRBJ1-2, with 8 nucleotides matching TRBD1. CDR1 SGHTA and CDR2 FQGTGA come from the germline V gene. V shed 5 bases, J shed 0 bases, and the junction held 5 bases outside the gene matches. The CDR3 is made up of 15 amino acids. This CDR3 is CASSLTGEANYGYTF. The CDR3 coding sequence is TGTGCCAGCAGCCTGACAGGGGAAGCTAACTATGGCTACACCTTC.

The chain carries TRBV5-1 and TRBJ2-3; D uncertain. CDR1 is SGHRS and CDR2 is YFSETQ in the germline V gene. Between the trimmed V and J ends, which lost 0 bases and 1 base, there was a span of 6 bases. The CDR3 covers 14 residues. The CDR3 nucleotides read TGCGCCAGCAGCTTGGATTCAGGCACAGATACGCAGTATTTT. Its translation is CASSLDSGTDTQYF.

V and J are TRBV3-1 (or the pseudogene TRBV3-2) and TRBJ1-2; D not resolved. The CDR3 is 11 amino acids. Trimming left V 3 bases short and J 5 bases short, with 4 bases between. Germline V gene sequence: CDR1 LGHDT, CDR2 YNNKEL (reference sequence). CDR3 sequence (DNA): TGTGCCAGCAGCCACCGGTATGGCTACACCTTC. It yields the protein CASSHRYGYTF.

This clone was observed once. The rearrangement links TRBV6-5 to TRBJ1-3, with TRBD1 identical over 7 bases. CDR1 and CDR2 from the germline V gene are MNHEY and SVGAGI. CDR3 length: 14 amino acids. J lost 0 bases, V lost 10 bases, and 6 bases had no gene match. This CDR3 reads CATRQGYSGNTIYF. As DNA, the CDR3 is TGTGCCACCCGACAGGGCTACTCTGGAAACACCATATATTTT.

The chain combines TRBV21-1 with TRBJ1-4; the DNA was not used to check the table's D call, TRBD1. TRBV21-1 is given as a pseudogene. The CDR3 sequence is 20 residues long. The CDR3 loop is CASSRKPGQIKNATNEKLFF. DNA for the CDR3: TGTGCCAGCAGCAGGAAACCGGGACAGATAAAAAATGCAACTAATGAAAAACTGTTTTTT.

The gene calls are TRBV9 and TRBJ2-2; 8 bases fit TRBD2. The CDR3 runs 15 residues. The J segment lost 0 bases and the V segment lost 5 bases, leaving 3 bases of the junction unmatched. Germline CDR1 SGDLS, CDR2 YYNGEE. CDR3 in amino acids: CASRTAGANTGELFF. The CDR3 nucleotides read TGTGCCAGCAGAACAGCGGGAGCGAACACCGGGGAGCTGTTTTTT.

This clone showed up just once. The rearrangement joins TRBV5-6 to TRBJ1-1; 8 bases match TRBD1. The germline V gene has CDR1 SGHDT and CDR2 YYEEEE. The CDR3 totals 14 residues. Trimming took 1 base from V and 4 from J; bases not matched to a gene: 3. CDR3 nucleotide sequence: TGTGCCAGCAGCTTGTTACAGGGGGGCACTGAAGCTTTCTTT. The encoded protein is CASSLLQGGTEAFF.

The DNA of the CDR3 is TGTGCCAGCAGACGCGGACAGACTACGAACACCGGGGAGCTGTTTTTT. It yields the protein CASRRGQTTNTGELFF. The genes are TRBV27 and TRBJ2-2; tentatively, D is TRBD1 (6 bases). The CDR3 totals 16 residues. Germline CDR1 is MNHEY and CDR2 is SMNVEV (reference sequence). V dropped 6 bases and J dropped 0 bases, with 14 bases sitting between them.

This sequence joins TRBV28 and TRBJ2-2; possible D gene TRBD1, 6 bases. Germline V CDR1 and CDR2: MDHEN, SYDVKM. CDR3 length equals 15 residues. Trimming stripped 1 base from V and 5 bases from J, with 11 bases between. CDR3 nucleotides: TGTGCCAGCAGTTTATTTACAGGGAATACCGGGGAGCTGTTTTTT. Amino acid sequence: CASSLFTGNTGELFF. Using reference TRBV28 and TRBJ2-2 for the parts outside the CDR3, the full variable domain is DVKVTQSSRYLVKRTGEKVFLECVQDMDHENMFWYRQDPGLGLRLIYFSYDVKMKEKGDIPEGYSVSREKKERFSLILESASTNQTSMYLCASSLFTGNTGELFFGEGSRLTVL.

This clone was picked up one time. This chain uses TRBV15 with TRBJ1-5; no clear D. Germline V lookup: CDR1 LNHNV, CDR2 YYDKDF (reference sequence). The V end lost 3 bases, the J end lost 9 bases, and 15 bases lay between the germline ends. The length of the CDR3 is 14 residues. In DNA form, the CDR3 reads TGTGCCACCAGCAGTCTACGGAAACCGGGGCCCCAGCATTTT. It is translated as CATSSLRKPGPQHF. Supplemented by reference TRBV15 and TRBJ1-5, the full variable domain reads DAMVIQNPRYQVTQFGKPVTLSCSQTLNHNVMYWYQQKSSQAPKLLFHYYDKDFNNEADTPDNFQSRRPNTSFCFLDIRSPGLGDTAMYLCATSSLRKPGPQHFGDGTRLSIL.

V gene TRBV7-2 combines with J gene TRBJ2-7; 11 positions match TRBD1. Germline trimming cut 1 base from V and 4 bases from J; bases unmatched to any gene: 3. Germline V gene lookup returns CDR1 SGHTA and CDR2 FQGNSA. The CDR3 totals 15 residues. CDR3 amino acids: CASSLDGTGGYEQYF. In DNA, the CDR3 is TGTGCCAGCAGCTTAGATGGGACAGGGGGGTACGAGCAGTACTTC.